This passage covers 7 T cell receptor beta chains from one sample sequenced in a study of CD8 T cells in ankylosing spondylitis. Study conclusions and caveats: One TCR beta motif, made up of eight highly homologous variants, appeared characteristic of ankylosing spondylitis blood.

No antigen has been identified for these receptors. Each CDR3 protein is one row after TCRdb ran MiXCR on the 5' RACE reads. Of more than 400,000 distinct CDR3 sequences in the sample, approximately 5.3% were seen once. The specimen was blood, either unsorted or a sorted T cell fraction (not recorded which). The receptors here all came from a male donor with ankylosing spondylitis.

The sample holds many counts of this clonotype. CDR3 protein: CASSLYDSDSSYEQYF. The CDR3 DNA follows: TGCGCCAGCAGCTTGTATGATAGCGACTCCTCCTACGAGCAGTACTTC. V usage is TRBV5-1 and J usage is TRBJ2-7; D is perhaps TRBD2 (5 bases). Germline CDR1 and CDR2: SGHRS and YFSETQ. With 1 base removed from V and 0 bases from J, the gap between germline ends came to 14 bases. This CDR3 comprises 16 residues.

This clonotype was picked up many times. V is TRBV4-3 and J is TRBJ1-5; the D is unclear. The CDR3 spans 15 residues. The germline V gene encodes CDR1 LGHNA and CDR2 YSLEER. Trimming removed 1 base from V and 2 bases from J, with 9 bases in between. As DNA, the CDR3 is TGCGCCAGCAGCCAAGGATACATCGGCAATCAGCCCCAGCATTTT. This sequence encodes CASSQGYIGNQPQHF.

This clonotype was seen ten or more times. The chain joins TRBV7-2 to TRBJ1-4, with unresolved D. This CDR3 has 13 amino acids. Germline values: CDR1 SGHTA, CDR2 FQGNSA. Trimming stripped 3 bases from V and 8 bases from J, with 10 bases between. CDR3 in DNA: TGTGCCAGCAGCTTCTCGATCCGGGAAAAACTGTTTTTT. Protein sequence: CASSFSIREKLFF.

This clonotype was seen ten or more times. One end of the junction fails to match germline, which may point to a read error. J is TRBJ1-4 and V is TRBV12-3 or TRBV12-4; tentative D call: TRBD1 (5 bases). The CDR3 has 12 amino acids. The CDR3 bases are TGTGCCAGCAGTAATAATAGCTACCTCTGGGACTTT. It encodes CASSNNSYLWDF.

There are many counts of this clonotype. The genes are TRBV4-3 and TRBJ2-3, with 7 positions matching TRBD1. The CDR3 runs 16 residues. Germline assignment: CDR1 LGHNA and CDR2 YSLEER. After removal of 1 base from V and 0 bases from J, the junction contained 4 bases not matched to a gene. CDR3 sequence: CASSQAPGQSTDTQYF. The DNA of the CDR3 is TGCGCCAGCAGCCAAGCTCCGGGACAGAGCACAGATACGCAGTATTTT.

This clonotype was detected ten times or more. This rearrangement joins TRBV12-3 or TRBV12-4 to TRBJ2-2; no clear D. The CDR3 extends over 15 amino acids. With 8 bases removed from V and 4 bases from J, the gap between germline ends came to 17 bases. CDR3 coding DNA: TGTGCCAGCCGCCGTTTTGGACGGCGCACCGGGGAGCTGTTTTTT. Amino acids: CASRRFGRRTGELFF.

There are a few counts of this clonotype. The CDR3 bases are TGCAGTGCCCAGGACAGGGGGCATCGGGTTCTTGATTCACCCCTCCACTTT. Protein: CSAQDRGHRVLDSPLHF. The chain carries TRBV20-1 and TRBJ1-6; 11 nucleotides agree with TRBD1. Trimming took 6 bases from V and 8 from J; bases not matched to a gene: 15. The CDR3 has 17 amino acids. CDR1 DFQATT and CDR2 SNEGSKA come from the germline V gene (reference sequence).